This note documents a single T cell receptor (beta chain) sequence. The antigen remains unidentified. The data belong to a study of radiotherapy plus CTLA-4 blockade in lung cancer. Background on the study: 18% of patients responded objectively, and roughly 30% achieved disease control.

Some clones are missing from TCRdb's copy, which holds only in-frame ones; the method was immunoSEQ multiplex PCR. The data show tens of thousands of clones, approximately 84% seen once. Those with chemo-refractory metastatic non-small-cell lung cancer were treated with focal radiation combined with CTLA-4 blockade using ipilimumab. Study-level results: An expansion of tumor-derived TCR clones occurred in blood after radiotherapy plus ipilimumab. Together with interferon-beta, which increased in serum after radiation, early dynamic changes in blood T cell clones were reportedly the best predictors of response.

The origin of this receptor is a human donor with non-small cell lung cancer whose response to radiotherapy plus ipilimumab could not be evaluated. The material sequenced was peripheral blood, taken from a patient treated with radiotherapy plus ipilimumab.

The CDR3 sequence: CASSSTGGQPQHF. For the CDR3, the DNA is TGTGCCAGCAGCTCGACAGGGGGCCAGCCCCAGCATTTT. V and J are TRBV5-5 and TRBJ1-5; 10 positions agree with TRBD1. The CDR3 consists of 13 residues. Germline CDR1 reads SGHKS; CDR2 reads YYEKEE (reference sequence). The trim removed 3 bases at V and 7 bases at J, leaving 1 base unmatched.